This TCR beta chain was sequenced in a study of blood T cell repertoires in COVID-19. Study information: Spain, Italy and the United States supplied samples that represented acute and convalescent COVID-19.

In the original processing: Reference gene primer amplification gave nucleated cell count estimates. Clones were sequenced by immunoSEQ multiplex PCR, and TCRdb holds only the in-frame ones, with some missing. That table supplies the V and J calls and clone size; D and trimming were determined from the DNA. The data hold approximately 160,000 clones, with around 77% observed a single time. The CDR3 extends over 13 amino acids. Trimming pared 2 bases from V and 5 bases from J, leaving 9 bases between. Germline loops: CDR1 MNHEY, CDR2 SMNVEV (reference sequence). The sequence was obtained from a man between 65 and 85 years old with acute or convalescent COVID-19. The rearrangement joins TRBV27 to TRBJ2-5, with D perhaps matching TRBD2 (5 bases). The material sequenced was peripheral blood. The CDR3 loop is CASSLRGFETQYF. The CDR3 DNA follows: TGTGCCAGCAGTTTAAGAGGGTTTGAGACCCAGTACTTC.